Presented here are 14 T cell receptor beta chains from one specimen sequenced in a study of identical twins. TCRdb used MiXCR to reprocess the 5' RACE reads, holding one entry per CDR3 protein. Of 350,000 or so distinct CDR3 sequences listed, 12% are singletons. The same data also went into a second study, on yellow fever vaccine responses in identical twins.

Sequenced sample: CD8+ T cells sorted from blood. Receptors were obtained from a woman in her late teens or twenties in good health.

This clonotype was picked up a small number of times. V usage is TRBV27 and J usage is TRBJ1-1; 9 nucleotides align to TRBD1. V shed 5 bases and J 4 bases; nucleotides not matched to a gene: 5. The CDR3 extends over 14 amino acids. Germline V gene data show CDR1 as MNHEY and CDR2 as SMNVEV (reference sequence). CDR3 DNA sequence: TGTGCCAGCAGTATACAGGGGGCGGGCACTGAAGCTTTCTTT. Protein sequence: CASSIQGAGTEAFF.

The chain has TRBV20-1 and TRBJ2-1; 8 bases are shared with TRBD1. Germline assignment: CDR1 DFQATT and CDR2 SNEGSKA (reference sequence). The CDR3 loop spans 13 amino acids. Germline trimming cut 6 bases from V and 7 bases from J; bases unmatched to any gene: 8. In nucleotides, the CDR3 is TGCAGTGCACGGACAGGGTACAGGAATGAGCAGTTCTTC. Translated: CSARTGYRNEQFF.

This clonotype has only a few counts. This chain uses TRBV28 with TRBJ2-1, with a tentative D call TRBD1 (6 bases). CDR1 is MDHEN and CDR2 is SYDVKM in the germline V gene. The CDR3 consists of 11 residues. V gave up 6 bases and J gave up 12 bases, with 12 bases separating them. The CDR3 nucleotides read TGTGCCAGCAGGGACAGAGATTGGCAGTTCTTC. Translated: CASRDRDWQFF.

The chain employs TRBV4-1 and TRBJ1-2; 9 nucleotides align to TRBD1. The germline CDR1 and CDR2 sequences are MGHRA and YSYEKL. The CDR3 runs to 14 residues. V was pared by 4 bases and J by 7 bases, with 7 bases of the junction left unmatched. CDR3 bases: TGCGCCAGCAGCCCCGACAGGGGGAGTGGTGGCTACACCTTC. It codes for CASSPDRGSGGYTF.

The V gene is TRBV27, the J gene TRBJ2-5; TRBD1 might be the D (5 bases). Germline CDR1 and CDR2: MNHEY and SMNVEV (reference sequence). Deletions cut 5 bases from V and 5 bases from J, with 18 bases between. The CDR3 spans 15 residues. CDR3 in DNA: TGTGCCAGCAGTGACGTCCAGGGATTCGGGGAGACCCAGTACTTC. It yields the protein CASSDVQGFGETQYF.

The V gene is TRBV6-1, the J gene TRBJ2-7, with 10 bases aligning to TRBD1. V was clipped by 0 bases and J by 1 base; unmatched bases: 12. The CDR3 runs to 19 residues. Germline V gene sequence: CDR1 MNHNS, CDR2 SASEGT. The CDR3 coding sequence is TGTGCCAGCAGTGAAGCGGGGCCTCTACCGGGACAGGGGTCCTACGAGCAGTACTTC. Translation gives CASSEAGPLPGQGSYEQYF.

This clonotype was recorded many times. This chain joins TRBV5-1 and TRBJ2-7; D unresolved. Trimming left V 0 bases short and J 0 bases short, with 10 bases between. Germline V gene lookup returns CDR1 SGHRS and CDR2 YFSETQ. CDR3 length: 15 residues. The CDR3 nucleotides are TGCGCCAGCAGCTTGGAAAGCTCACGCTCCTACGAGCAGTACTTC. Translating gives CASSLESSRSYEQYF.

This clonotype was counted only a few times. The chain uses TRBV3-1 and TRBJ2-4; the match to TRBD2 covers 8 bases. The CDR3 runs 18 residues. The germline CDR1 and CDR2 sequences are LGHDT and YNNKEL (reference sequence). The V segment lost 3 bases and the J segment 0 bases; nucleotides outside the gene matches: 10. The CDR3 protein is CASSQLVAGPLAKNIQYF. The CDR3, as DNA: TGTGCCAGCAGCCAGTTGGTAGCGGGGCCCTTAGCCAAAAACATTCAGTACTTC.

This clonotype has a handful of counts. This rearrangement joins TRBV28 to TRBJ2-7, with D possibly matching TRBD1 (6 bases). V shed 6 bases and J shed 2 bases, with 17 bases lying between them. CDR1 and CDR2 (germline): MDHEN, SYDVKM. This CDR3 is 15 amino acids long. The CDR3 DNA reads TGTGCCAGCAGCCCTCCGGGACATCCCACCTACGAGCAGTACTTC. This encodes CASSPPGHPTYEQYF. Full variable domain (rest looked up from reference TRBV28 and TRBJ2-7): DVKVTQSSRYLVKRTGEKVFLECVQDMDHENMFWYRQDPGLGLRLIYFSYDVKMKEKGDIPEGYSVSREKKERFSLILESASTNQTSMYLCASSPPGHPTYEQYFGPGTRLTVT.

This clonotype occurred a few times. The V call is TRBV24-1, the J call TRBJ2-1; TRBD2 agrees at 9 bases. Per germline, CDR1 KGHDR and CDR2 SFDVKD. V was clipped by 8 bases and J by 5 bases; unmatched bases: 9. The CDR3 runs to 15 residues. The CDR3 nucleotides are TGTGCCACCACCTCCCAGGCGGGAGGGAACAATGAGCAGTTCTTC. It specifies CATTSQAGGNNEQFF.

This clonotype appeared many times. The chain employs TRBV11-2 and TRBJ2-4, with D possibly being TRBD2 (6 bases). The V end was cut by 3 bases, the J end by 3 bases, with 15 bases between. The CDR3 totals 16 residues. Germline values: CDR1 SGHAT, CDR2 FQNNGV. The CDR3 region is CASSFSPSGHKNIQYF. CDR3 DNA sequence: TGTGCCAGCAGCTTTTCGCCGAGCGGGCACAAAAACATTCAGTACTTC.

The rearrangement uses TRBV29-1 and TRBJ2-7; D is undetermined. Germline V gene lookup returns CDR1 SQVTM and CDR2 ANQGSEA. V lost 4 bases and J 6 bases, leaving 7 bases between the germline ends. The CDR3 has 10 amino acids. The CDR3 loop is CSVGSREQYF. The CDR3 region has the DNA TGCAGCGTTGGGTCCCGCGAGCAGTACTTC.

V and J are TRBV2 and TRBJ1-1; no reliable D call. Germline lookup yields CDR1 SNHLY and CDR2 FYNNEI. CDR3 size: 13 residues. Trimming cost V 1 base and J 11 bases, with 14 bases left between them. CDR3 DNA sequence: TGTGCCAGCAGTGAAGACGCCGGGCGGGTCGCTTTCTTT. Its protein product is CASSEDAGRVAFF.

V gene TRBV2 combines with J gene TRBJ2-3; a weak D match, TRBD2 (5 bases). The ends were cut back, 6 bases at V and 0 bases at J, with 13 bases in the middle. Germline V gives CDR1 SNHLY, CDR2 FYNNEI. CDR3 size: 15 residues. CDR3 loop: CASSQELGSTDTQYF. CDR3 bases: TGTGCCAGCAGCCAGGAACTAGGCAGCACAGATACGCAGTATTTT. Full variable domain (remainder filled in from reference TRBV2 and TRBJ2-3): EPEVTQTPSHQVTQMGQEVILRCVPISNHLYFYWYRQILGQKVEFLVSFYNNEISEKSEIFDDQFSVERPDGSNFTLKIRSTKLEDSAMYFCASSQELGSTDTQYFGPGTRLTVL.